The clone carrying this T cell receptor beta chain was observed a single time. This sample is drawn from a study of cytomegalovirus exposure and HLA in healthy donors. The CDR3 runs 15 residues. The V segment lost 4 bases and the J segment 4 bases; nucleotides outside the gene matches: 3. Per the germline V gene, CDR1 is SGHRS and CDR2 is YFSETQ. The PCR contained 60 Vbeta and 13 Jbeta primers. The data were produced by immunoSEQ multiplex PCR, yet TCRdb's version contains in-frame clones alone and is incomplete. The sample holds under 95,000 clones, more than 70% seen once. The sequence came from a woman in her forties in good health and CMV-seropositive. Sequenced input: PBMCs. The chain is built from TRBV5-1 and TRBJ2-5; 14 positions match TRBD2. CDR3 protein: CASSGTSGGGETQYF. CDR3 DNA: TGCGCCAGCAGCGGGACTAGCGGGGGCGGAGAGACCCAGTACTTC.